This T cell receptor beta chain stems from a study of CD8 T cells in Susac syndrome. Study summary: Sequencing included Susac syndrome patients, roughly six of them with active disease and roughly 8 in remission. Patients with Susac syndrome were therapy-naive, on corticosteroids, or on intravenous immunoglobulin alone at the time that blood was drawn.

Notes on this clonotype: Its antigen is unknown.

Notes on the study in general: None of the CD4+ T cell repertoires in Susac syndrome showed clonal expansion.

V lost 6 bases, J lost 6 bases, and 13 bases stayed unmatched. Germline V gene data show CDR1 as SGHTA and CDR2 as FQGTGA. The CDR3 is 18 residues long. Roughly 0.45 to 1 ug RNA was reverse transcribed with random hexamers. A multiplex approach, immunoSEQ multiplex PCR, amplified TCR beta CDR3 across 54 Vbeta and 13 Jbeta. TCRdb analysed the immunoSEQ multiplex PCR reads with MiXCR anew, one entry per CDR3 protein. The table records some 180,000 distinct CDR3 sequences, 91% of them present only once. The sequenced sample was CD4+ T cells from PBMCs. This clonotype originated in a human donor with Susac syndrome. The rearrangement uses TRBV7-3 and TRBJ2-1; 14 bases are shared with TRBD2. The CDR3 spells CASSPLPGLAGEGNEQFF. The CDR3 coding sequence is TGTGCCAGCAGTCCCCTTCCGGGACTAGCGGGGGAGGGCAATGAGCAGTTCTTC.